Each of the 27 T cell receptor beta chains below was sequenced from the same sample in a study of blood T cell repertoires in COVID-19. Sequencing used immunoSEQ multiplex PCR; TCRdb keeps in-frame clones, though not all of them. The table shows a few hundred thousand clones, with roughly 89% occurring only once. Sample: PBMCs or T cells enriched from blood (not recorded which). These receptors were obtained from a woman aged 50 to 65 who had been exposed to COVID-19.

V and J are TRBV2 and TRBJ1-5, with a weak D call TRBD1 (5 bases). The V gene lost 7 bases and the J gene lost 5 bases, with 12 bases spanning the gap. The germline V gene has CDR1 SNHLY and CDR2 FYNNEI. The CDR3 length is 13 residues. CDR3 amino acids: CASTRGEDQPQHF. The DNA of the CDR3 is TGTGCCAGCACCCGAGGGGAGGATCAGCCCCAGCATTTT.

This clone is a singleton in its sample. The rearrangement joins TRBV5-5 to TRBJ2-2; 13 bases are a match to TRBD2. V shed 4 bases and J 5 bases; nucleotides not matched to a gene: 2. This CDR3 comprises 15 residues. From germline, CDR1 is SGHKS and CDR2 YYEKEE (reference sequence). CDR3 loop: CASSVTSGGTGELFF. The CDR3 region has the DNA TGTGCCAGCAGCGTGACTAGCGGGGGGACCGGGGAGCTGTTTTTT.

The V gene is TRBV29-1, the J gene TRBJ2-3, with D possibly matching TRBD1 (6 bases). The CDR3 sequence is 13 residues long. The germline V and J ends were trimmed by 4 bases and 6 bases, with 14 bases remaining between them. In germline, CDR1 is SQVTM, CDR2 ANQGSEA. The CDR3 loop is CSVGGPPSDTQYF. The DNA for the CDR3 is TGCAGCGTTGGGGGGCCCCCGTCCGATACGCAGTATTTT.

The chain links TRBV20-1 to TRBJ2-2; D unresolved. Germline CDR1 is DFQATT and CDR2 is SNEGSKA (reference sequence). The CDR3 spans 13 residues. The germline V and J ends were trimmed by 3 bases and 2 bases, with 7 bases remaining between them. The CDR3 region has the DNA TGCAGTGCTAGTCCCCCAAACACCGGGGAGCTGTTTTTT. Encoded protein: CSASPPNTGELFF.

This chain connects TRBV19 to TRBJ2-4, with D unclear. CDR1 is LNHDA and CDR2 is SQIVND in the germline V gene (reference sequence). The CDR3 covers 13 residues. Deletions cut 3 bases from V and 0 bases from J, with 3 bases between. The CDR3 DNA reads TGTGCCAGTAGTATTATAGCCAAAAACATTCAGTACTTC. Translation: CASSIIAKNIQYF.

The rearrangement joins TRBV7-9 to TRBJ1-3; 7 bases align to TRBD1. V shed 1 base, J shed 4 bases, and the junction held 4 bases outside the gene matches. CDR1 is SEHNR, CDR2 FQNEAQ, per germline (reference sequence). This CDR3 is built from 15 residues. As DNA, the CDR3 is TGTGCCAGCAGCTTAGTGACAGGGTCCGGAAACACCATATATTTT. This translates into CASSLVTGSGNTIYF.

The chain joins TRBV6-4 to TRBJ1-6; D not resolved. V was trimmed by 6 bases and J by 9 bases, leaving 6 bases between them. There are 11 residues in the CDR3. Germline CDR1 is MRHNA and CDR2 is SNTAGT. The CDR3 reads CASRSCSPLHF. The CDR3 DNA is TGTGCCAGCAGGAGTTGTTCACCCCTCCACTTT.

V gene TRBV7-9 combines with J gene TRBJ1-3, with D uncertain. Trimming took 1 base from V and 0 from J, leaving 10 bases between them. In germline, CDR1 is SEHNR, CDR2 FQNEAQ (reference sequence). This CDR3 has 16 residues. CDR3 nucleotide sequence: TGTGCCAGCAGCTTAGGGGTCGGGGTCTCTGGAAACACCATATATTTT. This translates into CASSLGVGVSGNTIYF.

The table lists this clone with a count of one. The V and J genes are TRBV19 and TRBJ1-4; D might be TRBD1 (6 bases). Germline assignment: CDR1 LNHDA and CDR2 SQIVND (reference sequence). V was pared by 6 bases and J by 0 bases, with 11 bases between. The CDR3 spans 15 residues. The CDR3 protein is CASRTGPATNEKLFF. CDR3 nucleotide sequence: TGTGCCAGTAGGACAGGACCCGCAACTAATGAAAAACTGTTTTTT.

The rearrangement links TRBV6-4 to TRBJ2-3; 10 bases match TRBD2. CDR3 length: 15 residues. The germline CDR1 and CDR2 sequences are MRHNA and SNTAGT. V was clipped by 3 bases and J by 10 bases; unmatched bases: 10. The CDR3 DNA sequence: TGTGCCAGCAGTGAGAGTGAAGCGGGGGGGCATCCGCAGTATTTT. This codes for CASSESEAGGHPQYF.

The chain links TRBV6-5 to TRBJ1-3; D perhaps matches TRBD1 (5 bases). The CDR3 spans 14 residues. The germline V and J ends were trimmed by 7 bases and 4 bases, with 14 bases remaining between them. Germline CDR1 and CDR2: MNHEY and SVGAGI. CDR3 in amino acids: CASTQGFKGNTIYF. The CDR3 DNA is TGTGCCAGCACCCAGGGATTTAAAGGAAACACCATATATTTT.

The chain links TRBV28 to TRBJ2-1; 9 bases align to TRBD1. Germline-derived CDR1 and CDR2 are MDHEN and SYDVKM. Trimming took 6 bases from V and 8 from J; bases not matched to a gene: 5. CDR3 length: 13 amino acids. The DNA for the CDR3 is TGTGCCAGCAGGGGACAGGGTGCTTATGAGCAGTTCTTC. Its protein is CASRGQGAYEQFF.

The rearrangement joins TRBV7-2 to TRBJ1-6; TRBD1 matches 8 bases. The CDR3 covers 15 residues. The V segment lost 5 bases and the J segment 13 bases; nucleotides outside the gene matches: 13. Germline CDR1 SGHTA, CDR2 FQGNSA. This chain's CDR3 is CASSPETGALRPLHF. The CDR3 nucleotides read TGTGCCAGCAGCCCAGAGACAGGGGCTTTAAGGCCCCTCCACTTT.

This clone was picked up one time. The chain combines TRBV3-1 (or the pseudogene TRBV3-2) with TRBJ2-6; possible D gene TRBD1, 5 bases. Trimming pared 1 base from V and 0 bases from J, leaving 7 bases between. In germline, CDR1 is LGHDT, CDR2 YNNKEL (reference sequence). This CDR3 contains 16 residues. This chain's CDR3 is CASSQGQLSGANVLTF. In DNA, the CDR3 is TGTGCCAGCAGCCAAGGACAGCTCTCTGGGGCCAACGTCCTGACTTTC.

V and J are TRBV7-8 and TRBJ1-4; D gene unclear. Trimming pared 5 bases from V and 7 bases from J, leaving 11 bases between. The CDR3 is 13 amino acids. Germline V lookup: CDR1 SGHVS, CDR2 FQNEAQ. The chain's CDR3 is CASSPAYGEKLFF. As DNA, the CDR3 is TGTGCCAGCAGCCCAGCCTACGGTGAAAAACTGTTTTTT.

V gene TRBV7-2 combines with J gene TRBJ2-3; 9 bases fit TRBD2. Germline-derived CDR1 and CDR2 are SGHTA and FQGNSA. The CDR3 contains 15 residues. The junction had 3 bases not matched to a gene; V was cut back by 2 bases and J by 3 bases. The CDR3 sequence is CASSLSGGFTDTQYF. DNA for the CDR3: TGTGCCAGCAGCTTAAGCGGGGGGTTTACAGATACGCAGTATTTT.

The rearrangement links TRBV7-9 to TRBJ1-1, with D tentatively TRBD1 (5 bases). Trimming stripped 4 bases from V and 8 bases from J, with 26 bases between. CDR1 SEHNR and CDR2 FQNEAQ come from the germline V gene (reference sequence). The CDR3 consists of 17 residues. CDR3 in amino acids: CASSSRLGSTLGQEAFF. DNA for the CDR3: TGTGCCAGCAGCTCCCGGCTCGGGAGTACTTTGGGGCAGGAAGCTTTCTTT.

CDR3 coding DNA: TGTGCCAGCAGCTCAGGGTCAGGTCTGCCCCAGCATTTT. It yields the protein CASSSGSGLPQHF. The chain carries TRBV5-4 and TRBJ1-5, with a weak D call TRBD1 (5 bases). Trimming shortened V by 3 bases and J by 9 bases, and 13 bases separated the two germline ends. CDR1 is SGHNT, CDR2 YYREEE, per germline (reference sequence). This CDR3 has 13 amino acids.

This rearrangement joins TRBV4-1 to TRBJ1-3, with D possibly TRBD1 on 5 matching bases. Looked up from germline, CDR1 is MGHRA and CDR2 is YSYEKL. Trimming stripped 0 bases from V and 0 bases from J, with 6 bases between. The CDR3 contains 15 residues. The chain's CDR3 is CASSQEGRSGNTIYF. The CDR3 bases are TGCGCCAGCAGCCAAGAGGGGCGCTCTGGAAACACCATATATTTT.

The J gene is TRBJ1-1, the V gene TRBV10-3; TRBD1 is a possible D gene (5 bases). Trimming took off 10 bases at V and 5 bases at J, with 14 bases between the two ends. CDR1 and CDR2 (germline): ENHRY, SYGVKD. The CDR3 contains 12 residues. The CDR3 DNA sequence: TGTGCCACCCGGGGGGTGGAGACTGAAGCTTTCTTT. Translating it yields CATRGVETEAFF.

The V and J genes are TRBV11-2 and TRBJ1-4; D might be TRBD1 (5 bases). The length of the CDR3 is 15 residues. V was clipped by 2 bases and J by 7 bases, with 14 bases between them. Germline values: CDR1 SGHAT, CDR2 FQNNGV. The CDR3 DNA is TGTGCCAGCAGCTTATGGGGGGTGAGCGGTGAAAAACTGTTTTTT. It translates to CASSLWGVSGEKLFF. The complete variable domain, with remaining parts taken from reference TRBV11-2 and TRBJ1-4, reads EAGVAQSPRYKIIEKRQSVAFWCNPISGHATLYWYQQILGQGPKLLIQFQNNGVVDDSQLPKDRFSAERLKGVDSTLKIQPAKLEDSAVYLCASSLWGVSGEKLFFGSGTQLSVL.

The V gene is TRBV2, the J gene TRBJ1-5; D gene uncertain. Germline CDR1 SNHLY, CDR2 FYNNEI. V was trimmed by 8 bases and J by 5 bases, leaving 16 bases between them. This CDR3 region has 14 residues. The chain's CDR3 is CASDHGFRDQPQHF. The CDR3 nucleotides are TGTGCCAGCGACCACGGGTTTCGGGATCAGCCCCAGCATTTT.

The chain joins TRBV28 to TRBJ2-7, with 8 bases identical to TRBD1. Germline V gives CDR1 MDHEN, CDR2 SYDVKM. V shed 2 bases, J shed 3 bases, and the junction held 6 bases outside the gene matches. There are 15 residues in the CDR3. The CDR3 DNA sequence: TGTGCCAGCAGTTTAAGGGACAGGAAGGACTACGAGCAGTACTTC. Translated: CASSLRDRKDYEQYF.

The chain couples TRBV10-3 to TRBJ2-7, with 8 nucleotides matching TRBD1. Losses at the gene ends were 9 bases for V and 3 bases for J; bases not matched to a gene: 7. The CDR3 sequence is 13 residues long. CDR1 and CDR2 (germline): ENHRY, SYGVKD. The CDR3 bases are TGTGCCATAGGACAGGGAGATTTCTACGAGCAGTACTTC. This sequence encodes CAIGQGDFYEQYF.

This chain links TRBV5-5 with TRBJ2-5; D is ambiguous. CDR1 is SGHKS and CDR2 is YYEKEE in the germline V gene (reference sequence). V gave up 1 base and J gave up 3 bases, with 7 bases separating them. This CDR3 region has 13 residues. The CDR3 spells CASSLTDEETQYF. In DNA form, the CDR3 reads TGTGCCAGCAGCTTGACAGACGAAGAGACCCAGTACTTC.

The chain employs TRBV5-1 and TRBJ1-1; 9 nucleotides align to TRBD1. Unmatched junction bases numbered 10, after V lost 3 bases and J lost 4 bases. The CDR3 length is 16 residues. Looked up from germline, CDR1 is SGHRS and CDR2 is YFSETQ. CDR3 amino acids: CASSSGTGSRTTEAFF. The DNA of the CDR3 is TGCGCCAGCAGCTCCGGGACAGGGAGTCGGACCACTGAAGCTTTCTTT.

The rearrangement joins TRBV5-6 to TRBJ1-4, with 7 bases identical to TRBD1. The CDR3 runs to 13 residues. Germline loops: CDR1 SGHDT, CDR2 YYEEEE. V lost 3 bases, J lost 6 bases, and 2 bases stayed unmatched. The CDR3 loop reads CASSSQGDEKLFF. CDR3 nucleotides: TGTGCCAGCAGCTCGCAGGGGGATGAAAAACTGTTTTTT.